This T cell receptor (beta chain) was recovered during a study of blood T cell repertoires in COVID-19. Measured with immunoSEQ multiplex PCR; TCRdb has only the in-frame clones, and not every one. The sample records 300,000 or so clones, 65% to 90% being singletons. Participants, roughly 18 to 100 years old, spanned about two dozen US areas. This CDR3 spans 11 amino acids. Between the trimmed V and J ends, which lost 8 bases and 9 bases, there was a span of 12 bases. This chain connects TRBV12-3 or TRBV12-4 to TRBJ2-3, with unresolved D. Sequencing input: PBMCs or T cells enriched from blood (not recorded which). This receptor was identified in a woman aged 40 to 50 with acute COVID-19. The CDR3 sequence: CASGLGETQYF. For the CDR3, the DNA is TGTGCCAGCGGGCTCGGCGAGACGCAGTATTTT.